The clone carrying this T cell receptor (beta chain) occurred many times. Method: immunoSEQ multiplex PCR; TCRdb's copy keeps in-frame clones and lacks some. The table includes 800,000 to 1,200,000 clones, around three quarters detected once. The data derive from a study of shared clonotypes between healthy human individuals. Study as a whole: With ages of 18 to 49, the donors were two women and three men.

Deletions cut 6 bases from V and 4 bases from J, with 16 bases between. Germline CDR1 SNHLY, CDR2 FYNNEI. This CDR3 comprises 15 residues. Negatively enriched CD4+ T cells were divided by CD45RA into naive and memory. The chain employs TRBV2 and TRBJ2-1; TRBD1 or TRBD2 may be the D gene (7 bases each). The receptor comes from a man aged 18 to 35 in good health. Some clones in this sample may be carry-over from other donors' samples. The sample taken for sequencing was memory CD4+ T cells from PBMCs. Subset of the sample: CD45RA-negative fraction. The CDR3 DNA is TGTGCCAGCAGCAAGGGAGGGGGCGGATACAATGAGCAGTTCTTC. This translates into CASSKGGGGYNEQFF.